These 29 T cell receptor beta chains came from one sample sequenced in a study of cytomegalovirus exposure and HLA in healthy donors. Data came from immunoSEQ multiplex PCR; TCRdb stores just in-frame clones and leaves some out. This sample carries about 220,000 clones, under 95% of them seen once, and the ten largest clones take about 0.95%. Input material: PBMCs. These receptors came from a woman aged 18-35 years in good health and CMV-seronegative.

The V call is TRBV14, the J call TRBJ2-7; no firm D call. This CDR3 is built from 12 residues. Germline V gives CDR1 SGHDN, CDR2 FVKESK. Deletions cut 0 bases from V and 3 bases from J, with 3 bases between. The CDR3, as DNA: TGTGCCAGCAGCCAAGATCGCTACGAGCAGTACTTC. It encodes CASSQDRYEQYF.

This clone was counted between two and nine times. The chain links TRBV6-4 to TRBJ1-5; TRBD1 matches 7 bases. The germline gives CDR1 MRHNA, CDR2 SNTAGT. The CDR3 runs to 13 residues. V trimming: 3 bases; J trimming: 6 bases; junction bases outside the gene matches: 2. Here the CDR3 reads CASSETGVQPQHF. The CDR3 DNA reads TGTGCCAGCAGTGAAACAGGGGTTCAGCCCCAGCATTTT.

This chain joins TRBV6-4 and TRBJ1-5; 8 bases are a match to TRBD1. This CDR3 comprises 14 residues. With V trimmed by 4 bases and J by 5 bases, 4 bases remained unmatched. The germline CDR1 and CDR2 sequences are MRHNA and SNTAGT. The CDR3 loop is CASSVGQGDQPQHF. In DNA, the CDR3 is TGTGCCAGCAGTGTCGGACAGGGTGATCAGCCCCAGCATTTT.

This chain links TRBV11-2 with TRBJ1-5; 8 nucleotides match TRBD1. This CDR3 spans 14 amino acids. Germline V gene sequence: CDR1 SGHAT, CDR2 FQNNGV. Unmatched junction bases numbered 3, after V lost 1 base and J lost 7 bases. Here the CDR3 DNA reads TGTGCCAGCAGCTTAGCAGGGGGCGGCCAGCCCCAGCATTTT. Translated: CASSLAGGGQPQHF. Filled out from reference TRBV11-2 and TRBJ1-5, the complete variable domain reads EAGVAQSPRYKIIEKRQSVAFWCNPISGHATLYWYQQILGQGPKLLIQFQNNGVVDDSQLPKDRFSAERLKGVDSTLKIQPAKLEDSAVYLCASSLAGGGQPQHFGDGTRLSIL.

This chain connects TRBV6-5 to TRBJ2-7; 10 positions match TRBD1. The J segment lost 3 bases and the V segment lost 5 bases, leaving 7 bases of the junction unmatched. Germline lookup yields CDR1 MNHEY and CDR2 SVGAGI. The CDR3 has 15 residues. For the CDR3, the DNA is TGTGCCAGCAGTAAAGGACAGGGGGTGATCTACGAGCAGTACTTC. Protein sequence: CASSKGQGVIYEQYF.

CDR3 DNA: TGTGCCACCAGCAGAGATGCTCCCCGACAGTTAGAGACCCAGTACTTC. Its protein product is CATSRDAPRQLETQYF. V gene TRBV15 combines with J gene TRBJ2-5; perhaps TRBD1 as D (5 bases). CDR3 length: 16 amino acids. CDR1 and CDR2 (germline): LNHNV, YYDKDF (reference sequence). V shed 0 bases and J shed 4 bases, with 15 bases lying between them.

The chain employs TRBV27 and TRBJ2-1, with 7 bases that match TRBD1. Trimming at V came to 5 bases and at J to 14 bases, leaving 9 bases not matched to a gene. This CDR3 has 12 amino acids. Germline CDR1 is MNHEY and CDR2 is SMNVEV (reference sequence). The CDR3 protein is CASSTRTGMEFF. In DNA form, the CDR3 reads TGTGCCAGCAGTACACGGACAGGTATGGAGTTCTTC.

This chain joins TRBV7-2 and TRBJ1-2; D is ambiguous. Germline V gene sequence: CDR1 SGHTA, CDR2 FQGNSA. V dropped 3 bases and J dropped 13 bases, with 9 bases sitting between them. The CDR3 has 10 residues. CDR3 DNA: TGTGCCAGCAGCTTTCCCTCCCCCACCTTC. It yields the protein CASSFPSPTF.

The chain has TRBV30 and TRBJ2-1, with 9 bases fitting TRBD2. This CDR3 region has 13 residues. CDR1 and CDR2 from the germline V gene are GTSNPN and SVGIG (reference sequence). The V gene end was trimmed by 4 bases and the J gene end by 8 bases; junction bases not matched to a gene: 6. The CDR3 reads CAWTSGVGDEQFF. The DNA of the CDR3 is TGTGCCTGGACTAGCGGGGTGGGAGATGAGCAGTTCTTC.

V usage is TRBV6-6 and J usage is TRBJ2-7, with 10 positions matching TRBD2. The V gene end was trimmed by 6 bases and the J gene end by 7 bases; junction bases not matched to a gene: 6. There are 13 residues in the CDR3. Germline V gene data show CDR1 as MNHNY and CDR2 as SVGAGI (reference sequence). CDR3 residues: CASRYRTSGEQYF. The DNA of the CDR3 is TGTGCCAGCAGATATCGGACTAGCGGAGAGCAGTACTTC.

V and J are TRBV9 and TRBJ1-5; D possibly corresponds to TRBD1 (5 bases). V shed 0 bases and J shed 2 bases, with 9 bases lying between them. This CDR3 region has 15 residues. Germline assignment: CDR1 SGDLS and CDR2 YYNGEE. CDR3 sequence reads: CASSVGGEGNQPQHF. In nucleotides, the CDR3 is TGTGCCAGCAGCGTAGGGGGGGAAGGCAATCAGCCCCAGCATTTT.

V and J are TRBV4-1 and TRBJ2-5; D possibly corresponds to TRBD2 (5 bases). This CDR3 region has 16 residues. The V and J ends lost 3 bases and 4 bases respectively, with 18 bases between them. The V gene's germline CDR1 is MGHRA and CDR2 YSYEKL. The CDR3 loop is CASSQQRSPYRETQYF. As DNA, the CDR3 is TGCGCCAGCAGCCAGCAGCGGAGCCCCTATAGAGAGACCCAGTACTTC.

The chain combines TRBV5-1 with TRBJ2-3; 8 bases align to TRBD1. The CDR3 has 15 amino acids. The trim removed 1 base at V and 5 bases at J, leaving 6 bases unmatched. Germline V gene lookup returns CDR1 SGHRS and CDR2 YFSETQ. The CDR3 region has the DNA TGCGCCAGCAGCTTGAGCACCGGGACAGGAGATACGCAGTATTTT. Translated: CASSLSTGTGDTQYF.

In DNA, the CDR3 is TGTGCCAGCAGTCCAAGACAGGGTGGTTACGAGCAGTACTTC. Its protein is CASSPRQGGYEQYF. The chain combines TRBV6-6 with TRBJ2-7; 7 nucleotides agree with TRBD1. CDR1 and CDR2 (germline): MNHNY, SVGAGI (reference sequence). The CDR3 runs 14 residues. The junction had 8 bases not matched to a gene; V was cut back by 5 bases and J by 4 bases.

The rearrangement joins TRBV15 to TRBJ1-2; the D gene is possibly TRBD1 (5 bases). Germline values: CDR1 LNHNV, CDR2 YYDKDF (reference sequence). Trimming pared 0 bases from V and 3 bases from J, leaving 11 bases between. The CDR3 sequence is 15 residues long. CDR3 sequence: CATSRDRSRDYGYTF. CDR3 bases: TGTGCCACCAGCAGAGATCGTAGCAGGGACTATGGCTACACCTTC.

V is TRBV10-3 and J is TRBJ2-5, with 10 bases lining up with TRBD2. J was trimmed by 1 base and V by 3 bases; bases with no gene match: 2. The CDR3 totals 15 residues. Germline values: CDR1 ENHRY, CDR2 SYGVKD. The DNA of the CDR3 is TGTGCCATCAGTGAACTAGCGGGAACCCAAGAGACCCAGTACTTC. It codes for CAISELAGTQETQYF.

V usage is TRBV18 and J usage is TRBJ2-7; maybe TRBD1 (6 bases). Germline CDR1 is KGHSH and CDR2 is LQKENI. Trimming took off 2 bases at V and 4 bases at J, with 15 bases between the two ends. CDR3 length equals 15 residues. CDR3 bases: TGTGCCAGCTCACCATTGGGCAGGGGTACTTACGAGCAGTACTTC. It is translated as CASSPLGRGTYEQYF.

The chain is built from TRBV28 and TRBJ1-1; D is undetermined. The CDR3 consists of 13 residues. Germline CDR1 and CDR2: MDHEN and SYDVKM. Trimming shortened V by 5 bases and J by 9 bases, and 16 bases separated the two germline ends. The CDR3 bases are TGTGCCAGCAGTATAACAAGTGGCCCAAAAGCTTTCTTT. Its translation is CASSITSGPKAFF.

V is TRBV30 and J is TRBJ2-7; a possible D gene is TRBD1 (6 bases). Germline V gene sequence: CDR1 GTSNPN, CDR2 SVGIG (reference sequence). The V end was cut by 2 bases, the J end by 2 bases, with 10 bases between. The CDR3 has 13 residues. CDR3 sequence reads: CAWSRGQTYEQYF. The CDR3 DNA sequence: TGTGCCTGGAGTCGGGGACAAACCTACGAGCAGTACTTC. Variable domain in full (rest from reference TRBV30 and TRBJ2-7): SQTIHQWPATLVQPVGSPLSLECTVEGTSNPNLYWYRQAAGRGLQLLFYSVGIGQISSEVPQNLSASRPQDRQFILSSKKLLLSDSGFYLCAWSRGQTYEQYFGPGTRLTVT.

The sample holds one count of this clone. CDR3: CASSPREHTGELFF. Written as DNA, the CDR3 is TGCGCCAGCAGCCCCCGAGAGCACACCGGGGAGCTGTTTTTT. J is TRBJ2-2 and V is TRBV4-1, with unresolved D. The CDR3 is 14 residues long. In germline, CDR1 is MGHRA, CDR2 YSYEKL. With 4 bases removed from V and 3 bases from J, the gap between germline ends came to 9 bases.

The rearrangement uses TRBV6-1 and TRBJ2-3; the match to TRBD1 covers 10 bases. This CDR3 is built from 14 residues. After removal of 8 bases from V and 6 bases from J, the junction contained 8 bases not matched to a gene. Germline V CDR1 and CDR2: MNHNS, SASEGT. The CDR3: CASRDRGVSDTQYF. The CDR3, as DNA: TGTGCCAGCCGGGACAGGGGAGTTTCGGATACGCAGTATTTT.

The chain combines TRBV27 with TRBJ1-3; 7 bases match TRBD1. CDR1 and CDR2 from the germline V gene are MNHEY and SMNVEV (reference sequence). This CDR3 contains 16 residues. V lost 4 bases to trimming and J lost 4 bases; unmatched junction nucleotides: 10. As DNA, the CDR3 is TGTGCCAGCAGTTCTCATCCAGGGGGTCAGGGAAACACCATATATTTT. Its translation: CASSSHPGGQGNTIYF.

This rearrangement joins TRBV5-6 to TRBJ2-7; no clear D. The V and J ends lost 0 bases and 2 bases respectively, with 9 bases between them. The CDR3 extends over 14 amino acids. CDR1 is SGHDT and CDR2 is YYEEEE in the germline V gene. CDR3 sequence (DNA): TGTGCCAGCAGCTTGGTTGTCGGTCCCTACGAGCAGTACTTC. Translation: CASSLVVGPYEQYF.

CDR3 loop: CASRAGTGGNGYTF. CDR3 nucleotide sequence: TGTGCCAGCAGGGCCGGGACAGGGGGGAACGGCTACACCTTC. The J gene is TRBJ1-2, the V gene TRBV6-4, with TRBD1 matching over 11 bases. The V segment lost 6 bases and the J segment 8 bases; nucleotides outside the gene matches: 8. Germline loops: CDR1 MRHNA, CDR2 SNTAGT. This CDR3 is 14 amino acids long.

V and J are TRBV4-1 and TRBJ2-5; 8 bases align to TRBD2. This CDR3 comprises 15 residues. Germline V lookup: CDR1 MGHRA, CDR2 YSYEKL. The trim removed 4 bases at V and 2 bases at J, leaving 6 bases unmatched. The CDR3 DNA reads as TGCGCCAGCAGCCCGACTAGCGTGCCACAAGAGACCCAGTACTTC. This codes for CASSPTSVPQETQYF.

This chain connects TRBV19 to TRBJ1-4; 10 bases are shared with TRBD1. In germline, CDR1 is LNHDA, CDR2 SQIVND (reference sequence). J gave up 4 bases and V 10 bases, and 9 bases lay outside the gene matches. This CDR3 has 15 residues. CDR3 protein: CATRDRGTHNEKLFF. In nucleotides, the CDR3 is TGTGCCACCCGGGACAGGGGTACCCATAATGAAAAACTGTTTTTT.

The chain links TRBV27 to TRBJ1-2; 8 positions match TRBD1. The CDR3 contains 15 residues. Germline V gene lookup returns CDR1 MNHEY and CDR2 SMNVEV (reference sequence). V shed 3 bases, J shed 11 bases, and the junction held 14 bases outside the gene matches. The CDR3 reads CASSFTWTGNLNYTF. CDR3 nucleotide sequence: TGTGCCAGCAGTTTTACCTGGACAGGGAACTTAAATTACACCTTC.

The chain couples TRBV7-6 to TRBJ2-7, with 10 bases matching TRBD2. Germline values: CDR1 SGHVS, CDR2 FNYEAQ. The CDR3 loop spans 17 amino acids. V was pared by 2 bases and J by 4 bases, with 11 bases of the junction left unmatched. For the CDR3, the DNA is TGTGCCAGCAGCTTACGGAGCGGGAGGGATATCGTATACGAGCAGTACTTC. It codes for CASSLRSGRDIVYEQYF.

The chain links TRBV18 to TRBJ1-1, with D possibly being TRBD1 (5 bases). V gave up 0 bases and J gave up 0 bases, with 8 bases separating them. The CDR3 has 15 residues. Germline V gives CDR1 KGHSH, CDR2 LQKENI. CDR3 protein: CASSPPAGMNTEAFF. The CDR3 coding sequence is TGTGCCAGCTCACCACCCGCAGGGATGAACACTGAAGCTTTCTTT.